The text below deals with one TCR beta chain. As yet, its antigen is unknown. TCRdb passed the RT-PCR reads through MiXCR, listing each CDR3 protein once. Seen here are around 790,000 distinct CDR3 sequences, 21% observed once, and the top ten hold roughly 10%. Germline CDR1 and CDR2: SGHRS and YFSETQ. With V trimmed by 3 bases and J by 10 bases, 8 bases remained unmatched. This CDR3 comprises 14 residues. These data come from a study of response to subunit inactivated influenza vaccine. Findings and limits, study-wide: Each seasonal influenza vaccination recruits few new T cells, the authors suggested.

The source is a man aged 45-60 years who received an inactivated influenza vaccine. The chain recombines TRBV5-1 with TRBJ1-4; the match to TRBD1 covers 8 bases. The specimen comprised PBMCs from blood, sampled more than 4 days after vaccination. The CDR3 sequence is CASSSGQGSGKLFF. CDR3 DNA sequence: TGCGCCAGCAGCTCCGGACAGGGAAGTGGAAAACTGTTTTTT.